A selection of T cell receptor beta chains follows, all from one sample in a study of shared clonotypes between healthy human individuals. Assay used: immunoSEQ multiplex PCR; TCRdb lists only in-frame clones, some missing. The table shows some 500,000 clones, with around 95% occurring only once. The sequenced sample was naive CD4+ T cells sorted from blood. The origin of the receptors is a woman under 40 in good health. CDR3s leave out the opening cysteine and the closing phenylalanine or tryptophan. Each record gives: CDR3 protein, D gene, J gene, V gene. The D gene is left open where the match is weak.

CDR3 protein: ASSEIQNSYEQY
D gene: .
J gene: TRBJ2-7
V gene: TRBV6-1

CDR3 protein: ASSQDPRTEAF
D gene: .
J gene: TRBJ1-1
V gene: TRBV5-8

CDR3 protein: SVEDLGAGDTQY
D gene: .
J gene: TRBJ2-3
V gene: TRBV29-1

CDR3 protein: ASSSRLAGDTDTQY
D gene: TRBD2
J gene: TRBJ2-3
V gene: TRBV7-2

CDR3 protein: ASSQARNTEAF
D gene: .
J gene: TRBJ1-1
V gene: TRBV16

CDR3 protein: ASSRGQDSNQPQH
D gene: TRBD1
J gene: TRBJ1-5
V gene: TRBV6-1

CDR3 protein: ASRTPGQGVSGYT
D gene: TRBD1
J gene: TRBJ1-2
V gene: TRBV4-1

CDR3 protein: ASSGGVTEEVETQY
D gene: .
J gene: TRBJ2-5
V gene: TRBV9

CDR3 protein: ASSHGSPAETYNEQF
D gene: .
J gene: TRBJ2-1
V gene: TRBV4-1

CDR3 protein: ASSSAGAGELF
D gene: TRBD2
J gene: TRBJ2-2
V gene: TRBV18

CDR3 protein: ASSSGQPPYGYT
D gene: .
J gene: TRBJ1-2
V gene: TRBV28

CDR3 protein: ASIGRENTGELF
D gene: .
J gene: TRBJ2-2
V gene: TRBV5-1

CDR3 protein: ASSHPKTSGYTDTQY
D gene: TRBD2
J gene: TRBJ2-3
V gene: TRBV14

CDR3 protein: ASSFADNYGYT
D gene: .
J gene: TRBJ1-2
V gene: TRBV7-8

CDR3 protein: AWGTQSTYNEQF
D gene: .
J gene: TRBJ2-1
V gene: TRBV30

CDR3 protein: ASSPQAGLGQETQY
D gene: TRBD2
J gene: TRBJ2-5
V gene: TRBV5-1

CDR3 protein: ASGRTSGDNEQF
D gene: TRBD2
J gene: TRBJ2-1
V gene: TRBV27

CDR3 protein: ASFGRGEAF
D gene: .
J gene: TRBJ1-1
V gene: TRBV2

CDR3 protein: ASSLASDTQY
D gene: .
J gene: TRBJ2-3
V gene: TRBV7-6

CDR3 protein: ASSDNAGNIQY
D gene: .
J gene: TRBJ2-4
V gene: TRBV25-1

CDR3 protein: AWSRGTSGSYEQY
D gene: TRBD2
J gene: .
V gene: TRBV30

CDR3 protein: ASSLGGPGVTSYEQY
D gene: .
J gene: TRBJ2-7
V gene: TRBV11-2

CDR3 protein: ASSAGGRYEQY
D gene: TRBD2
J gene: TRBJ2-7
V gene: TRBV25-1

CDR3 protein: ASSLSSNSIYGYT
D gene: .
J gene: TRBJ1-2
V gene: TRBV7-9

CDR3 protein: ASTLLGSNEQY
D gene: .
J gene: TRBJ2-7
V gene: TRBV18

CDR3 protein: ASSLYRSPSGIYYEQY
D gene: TRBD2
J gene: TRBJ2-7
V gene: TRBV11-2

CDR3 protein: ASSFYRGPYEQY
D gene: .
J gene: TRBJ2-7
V gene: TRBV7-2

CDR3 protein: ASSVRVLGTGELF
D gene: .
J gene: TRBJ2-2
V gene: TRBV25-1

CDR3 protein: AISDSISSYEQY
D gene: .
J gene: TRBJ2-7
V gene: TRBV10-3

CDR3 protein: ASSLRREPSYEQY
D gene: .
J gene: TRBJ2-7
V gene: TRBV27

CDR3 protein: ASSPRPSNQPQH
D gene: .
J gene: TRBJ1-5
V gene: TRBV6-1

CDR3 protein: ASSMGLGTGANVLT
D gene: .
J gene: TRBJ2-6
V gene: TRBV19

CDR3 protein: SGKDNRGGTGELF
D gene: TRBD1
J gene: TRBJ2-2
V gene: TRBV29-1

CDR3 protein: ATAGTYTDTQY
D gene: .
J gene: TRBJ2-3
V gene: TRBV19

CDR3 protein: ASAPQGAFLDTQY
D gene: TRBD1
J gene: TRBJ2-3
V gene: TRBV12-5

CDR3 protein: ASSNVGSNTEAF
D gene: .
J gene: TRBJ1-1
V gene: TRBV18

CDR3 protein: ASSPVTQRNSYNEQF
D gene: .
J gene: TRBJ2-1
V gene: TRBV4-1

CDR3 protein: ASSLAPRGGTEAF
D gene: .
J gene: TRBJ1-1
V gene: TRBV5-1

CDR3 protein: ASSGDRFAYGYT
D gene: .
J gene: TRBJ1-2
V gene: TRBV2

CDR3 protein: ASRTTGRNTEAF
D gene: .
J gene: TRBJ1-1
V gene: TRBV6-5

CDR3 protein: RIQETQY
D gene: .
J gene: TRBJ2-5
V gene: TRBV29-1